Reported below is one TCR beta chain. In the original analysis: Using reference gene primer amplification, nucleated cell counts were estimated. Method: immunoSEQ multiplex PCR; TCRdb's copy keeps in-frame clones and lacks some. D and trimming come from the DNA, and the V and J calls and clone size come from that table. The sample carries about 420,000 clones, about 90% recorded once. In germline, CDR1 is SEHNR, CDR2 FQNEAQ (reference sequence). Trimming cost V 5 bases and J 3 bases, with 15 bases left between them. The length of the CDR3 is 15 residues. This entry is derived from a study of blood T cell repertoires in COVID-19. Study in general: Acute-phase and convalescent COVID-19 samples originated in the United States, Italy and Spain. Nucleic acid was either cDNA or gDNA, and it came from T cells, B-cell-depleted T cells, or PBMCs.

Seattle researchers signed up patients amid active infection and tracked them longitudinally. This TCR derives from a man aged 18 to 30 with COVID-19, enrolled during active disease. V usage is TRBV7-9 and J usage is TRBJ2-3; possibly TRBD2 for D (6 bases). Sequencing was performed on peripheral blood. DNA for the CDR3: TGTGCCAGCAGCCGCGGAGGGATTTCGACAGATACGCAGTATTTT. Translating gives CASSRGGISTDTQYF.